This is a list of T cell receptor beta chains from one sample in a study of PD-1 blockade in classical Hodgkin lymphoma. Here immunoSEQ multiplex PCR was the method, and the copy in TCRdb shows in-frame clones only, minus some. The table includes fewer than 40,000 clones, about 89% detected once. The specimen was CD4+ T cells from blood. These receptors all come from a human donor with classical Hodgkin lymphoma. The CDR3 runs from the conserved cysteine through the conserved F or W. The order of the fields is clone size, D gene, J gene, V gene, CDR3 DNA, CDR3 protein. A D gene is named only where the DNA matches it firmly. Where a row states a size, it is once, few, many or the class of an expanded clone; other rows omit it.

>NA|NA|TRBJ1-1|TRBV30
TGTGCCGGGAGTCAGAACACTGAAGCTTTCTTT
CAGSQNTEAFF
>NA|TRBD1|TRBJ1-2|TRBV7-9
TGTGCCAGCAGCGCCCGACAGGGAGCTAACTATGGCTACACCTTC
CASSARQGANYGYTF
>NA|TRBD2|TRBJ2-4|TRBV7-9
TGTGCCAGCAGCTTAGTAGGACTAGCGGGAGTTCGGGAGAGCATTCAGTACTTC
CASSLVGLAGVRESIQYF
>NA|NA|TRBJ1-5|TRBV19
TGTGCCACCTTAGGTCGTCGGAGGGATCAGCCCCAGCATTTT
CATLGRRRDQPQHF
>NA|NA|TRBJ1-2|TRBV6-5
TGTGCCAGCAGTTACAGTCCGGGGTTGCACTATGGCTACACCTTC
CASSYSPGLHYGYTF
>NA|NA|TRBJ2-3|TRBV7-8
TGTGCCAGCAGCCCTCAGACTAGCACAGATACGCAGTATTTT
CASSPQTSTDTQYF
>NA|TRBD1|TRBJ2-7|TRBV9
TGTGCCAGCAGCTCGCTAGGGACAGGGGACGAGCAGTACTTC
CASSSLGTGDEQYF
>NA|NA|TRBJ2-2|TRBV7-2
TGTGCCAGCAGCTTATCCCTCGGGGTGAACACCGGGGAGCTGTTTTTT
CASSLSLGVNTGELFF
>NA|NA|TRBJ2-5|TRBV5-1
TGCGCCAGCAGCTTGGACAGTGGGGAGACCCAGTACTTC
CASSLDSGETQYF
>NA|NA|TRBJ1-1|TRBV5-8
TGTGCCAGCAGCTTGGAAGGGGGGGCGTGGAGCACTGAAGCTTTCTTT
CASSLEGGAWSTEAFF
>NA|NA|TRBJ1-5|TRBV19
TGTGCCAGCGGATCCTTTAGCAATCAGCCCCAGCATTTT
CASGSFSNQPQHF
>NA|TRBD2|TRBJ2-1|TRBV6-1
TGTGCCAGCAGGATAGCGGGGGGGGGCAATGAGCAGTTCTTC
CASRIAGGGNEQFF
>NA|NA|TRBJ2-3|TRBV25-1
TGTGCCAGCAGTGAAATAACAGGGTGGGCGCAGTATTTT
CASSEITGWAQYF
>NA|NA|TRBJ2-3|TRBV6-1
TGTGCCAGCAGTGTGTGGACTGGGACAAGCACAGATACGCAGTATTTT
CASSVWTGTSTDTQYF
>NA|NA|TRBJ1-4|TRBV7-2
TGTGCCAGCAGGTCTCCAACTAATGAAAAACTGTTTTTT
CASRSPTNEKLFF
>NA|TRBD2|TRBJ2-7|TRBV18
TGTGCCAGCGCAGAGATAGCGGGGAGCGGCTCCTACGAGCAGTACTTC
CASAEIAGSGSYEQYF
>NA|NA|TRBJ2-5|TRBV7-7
TGTGCCAGCAGCTCAGAGGGAGAGACCCAGTACTTC
CASSSEGETQYF
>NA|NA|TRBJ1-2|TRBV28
TGTGCCAGCAGTTTCCGGTCCCGCCCGTTCTATGGCTACACCTTC
CASSFRSRPFYGYTF
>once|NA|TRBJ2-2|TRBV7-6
TGTGCCAGCAGTTTAGGCATTAGCGGAGGCACCGGGGAGCTGTTTTTT
CASSLGISGGTGELFF
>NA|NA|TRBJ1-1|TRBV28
TGTGCCAGCAGTTCGACACCCCACCAGGGGAACACTGAAGCTTTCTTT
CASSSTPHQGNTEAFF
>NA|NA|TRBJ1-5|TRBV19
TGTGCCAGTAGTATAGATCCATCGACAGCTAGCAATCAGCCCCAGCATTTT
CASSIDPSTASNQPQHF
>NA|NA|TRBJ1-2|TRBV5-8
TGTGCCAGCAGCTTGGGCCAGGAGGGTTATGGCTACACCTTC
CASSLGQEGYGYTF
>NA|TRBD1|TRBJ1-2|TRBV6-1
TGTGCCAGCACTAAACCCCAGGGGGCGGTGGGCTACACCTTC
CASTKPQGAVGYTF
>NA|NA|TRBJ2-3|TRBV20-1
TGCAGTGTAGAGCGGTCAGATACGCAGTATTTT
CSVERSDTQYF
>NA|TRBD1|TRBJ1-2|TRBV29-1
TGCAGCGTTGAAGATAACAGGGGTGGCTACACCTTC
CSVEDNRGGYTF
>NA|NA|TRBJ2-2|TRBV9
TGTGCCAGCAGCGTAGTAGGGGACAAAAACACCGGGGAGCTGTTTTTT
CASSVVGDKNTGELFF
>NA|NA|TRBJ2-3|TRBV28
TGTGCCAGCGGGACTAGCACAGATACGCAGTATTTT
CASGTSTDTQYF
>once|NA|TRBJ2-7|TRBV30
TGTGCCTGGAGCCGGGGACGGAACTCCTACGAGCAGTACTTC
CAWSRGRNSYEQYF
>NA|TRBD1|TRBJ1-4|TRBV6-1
TGTGCCAGTGGGAGGGACAGCTCCGTAAAACTGTTTTTT
CASGRDSSVKLFF
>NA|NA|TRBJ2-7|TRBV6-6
TGTGCCAGCAGTTATCCACAGCACAGGGACGAGCAGTACTTC
CASSYPQHRDEQYF
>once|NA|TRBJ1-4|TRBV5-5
TGTGCCAGCAGCTCCTACCCATACTTAACTAATGAAAAACTGTTTTTT
CASSSYPYLTNEKLFF
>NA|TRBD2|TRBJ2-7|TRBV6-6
TGTGCCAGCAGTTACCTTTCCAGCGGGAAAGGCTACGAGCAGTACTTC
CASSYLSSGKGYEQYF
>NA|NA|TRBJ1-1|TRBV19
TGTGCCAGTAGTCGCCGCGAATTAAACACTGAAGCTTTCTTT
CASSRRELNTEAFF
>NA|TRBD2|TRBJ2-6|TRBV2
TGTGCCAGCACGTGGGGGGGCTCTGGGGCCAACGTCCTGACTTTC
CASTWGGSGANVLTF
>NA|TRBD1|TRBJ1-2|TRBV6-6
TGTGCCAGCAGAGGACAGGGTTTAAGCGCCTTC
CASRGQGLSAF
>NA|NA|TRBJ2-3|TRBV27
TGTGCCAGCAGTGGATCCATGGTAACACCGCAGTATTTT
CASSGSMVTPQYF
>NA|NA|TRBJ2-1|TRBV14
TGTGCCAGCAGCCGGGGGAATGAGCAGTTCTTC
CASSRGNEQFF
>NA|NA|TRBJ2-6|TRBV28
TGTGCCAGCAGTACGATTCACAGCTCTGGGGCCAACGTCCTGACTTTC
CASSTIHSSGANVLTF
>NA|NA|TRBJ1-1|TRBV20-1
TGCAGTGTCAGGCCGAACACTGAAGCTTTCTTT
CSVRPNTEAFF
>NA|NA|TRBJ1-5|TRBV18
TGTGCCAGCTCACCAACGGGCAATCAGCCCCAGCATTTT
CASSPTGNQPQHF
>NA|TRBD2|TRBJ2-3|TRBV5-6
TGTGCCAGCAGCTTTAGCGGGAGGGCCTCCGATACGCAGTATTTT
CASSFSGRASDTQYF